The 15 T cell receptor beta chains presented below share a single source sample, sequenced in a study of identical twins. TCRdb re-derived calls from the 5' RACE reads in MiXCR, one entry per CDR3 protein. The sample contains about 100,000 distinct CDR3 sequences, roughly 6% of which appear only once. The source material was memory T cells sorted from blood. The source is a woman in her 50s in good health.

This clonotype was observed many times. This CDR3 is CASSSLSNEQYF. Here the CDR3 DNA reads TGTGCCAGCAGCTCCCTAAGTAACGAGCAGTACTTC. The J gene is TRBJ2-7, the V gene TRBV7-8; D remains unclear. Germline V gene sequence: CDR1 SGHVS, CDR2 FQNEAQ. The CDR3 has 12 residues. V was pared by 4 bases and J by 5 bases, with 9 bases between.

This chain uses TRBV24-1 with TRBJ2-1; D remains ambiguous. The germline V gene encodes CDR1 KGHDR and CDR2 SFDVKD. V was shortened by 6 bases and J by 7 bases, with 6 bases between the two germline ends. This CDR3 contains 11 residues. As DNA, the CDR3 is TGTGCCACCAGTCAGGTGAATGAGCAGTTCTTC. Its protein product is CATSQVNEQFF.

This clonotype was detected many times. This chain links TRBV28 with TRBJ1-4, with a possible D match to TRBD1 (6 bases). Between the trimmed V and J ends, which lost 5 bases and 6 bases, there was a span of 7 bases. This CDR3 is built from 12 residues. Germline CDR1 reads MDHEN; CDR2 reads SYDVKM. In DNA form, the CDR3 reads TGTGCCAGCAGTACAGGGTATGAAAAACTGTTTTTT. As protein: CASSTGYEKLFF.

This clonotype has at least ten counts. The V gene is TRBV25-1, the J gene TRBJ2-1; D might be TRBD2 (7 bases). CDR3 length equals 12 residues. CDR1 MGHDK and CDR2 SYGVNS come from the germline V gene. Trimming took 4 bases from V and 12 from J, leaving 13 bases between them. This chain's CDR3 is CASSASGEGQFF. The CDR3 DNA follows: TGTGCCAGCAGTGCGTCAGGGGAGGGGCAGTTCTTC. The variable domain in full, completed from reference TRBV25-1 and TRBJ2-1, reads EADIYQTPRYLVIGTGKKITLECSQTMGHDKMYWYQQDPGMELHLIHYSYGVNSTEKGDLSSESTVSRIRTEHFPLTLESARPSHTSQYLCASSASGEGQFFGPGTRLTVL.

This clonotype was detected only a few times. The chain employs TRBV5-1 and TRBJ2-5, with D perhaps given as TRBD1 or TRBD2 (5 bases each). CDR3 length equals 14 residues. Germline values: CDR1 SGHRS, CDR2 YFSETQ. V was pared by 0 bases and J by 2 bases, with 8 bases between. In DNA, the CDR3 is TGCGCCAGCAGCTTGGCCGGGGCACAAGAGACCCAGTACTTC. Amino acids: CASSLAGAQETQYF. The full variable domain, with the rest looked up from reference TRBV5-1 and TRBJ2-5, is KAGVTQTPRYLIKTRGQQVTLSCSPISGHRSVSWYQQTPGQGLQFLFEYFSETQRNKGNFPGRFSGRQFSNSRSEMNVSTLELGDSALYLCASSLAGAQETQYFGPGTRLLVL.

Ten or more counts support this clonotype. This sequence joins TRBV5-1 and TRBJ2-4; D is possibly TRBD1 or TRBD2 (6 bases each). V was pared by 4 bases and J by 3 bases, with 17 bases between. Germline V gives CDR1 SGHRS, CDR2 YFSETQ. The CDR3 consists of 16 residues. The CDR3 DNA is TGCGCCAGCAGCGGATCGCAACAGGGAGGCAAAAACATTCAGTACTTC. The encoded protein is CASSGSQQGGKNIQYF.

The chain recombines TRBV7-2 with TRBJ2-1; D unresolved. The CDR3 is made up of 13 amino acids. Germline V lookup: CDR1 SGHTA, CDR2 FQGNSA. Trimming took off 2 bases at V and 8 bases at J, with 10 bases between the two ends. Here the CDR3 DNA reads TGTGCCAGCAGCTTAACCCTAGGCCATGAGCAGTTCTTC. Translation gives CASSLTLGHEQFF.

This clonotype was recorded at least ten times. This sequence joins TRBV4-2 and TRBJ2-3; 11 bases align to TRBD2. V dropped 4 bases and J dropped 3; count of bases not matched to a gene: 6. Germline values: CDR1 LGHNA, CDR2 YNFKEQ. There are 16 residues in the CDR3. CDR3 sequence reads: CASSLETSGTTDTQYF. DNA for the CDR3: TGTGCCAGCAGCCTTGAGACTAGCGGGACGACAGATACGCAGTATTTT.

The chain employs TRBV5-4 and TRBJ2-1, with D uncertain. Per the germline V gene, CDR1 is SGHNT and CDR2 is YYREEE (reference sequence). CDR3 size: 12 residues. Trimming took 1 base from V and 9 from J, leaving 8 bases between them. The CDR3, as DNA: TGTGCCAGCAGCTTGTACGGAAGTGAGCAGTTCTTC. Its translation is CASSLYGSEQFF.

There are many counts of this clonotype. The chain is built from TRBV10-3 and TRBJ2-7, with 7 bases that match TRBD2. From germline, CDR1 is ENHRY and CDR2 SYGVKD. V trimming: 10 bases; J trimming: 9 bases; junction bases outside the gene matches: 15. The CDR3 is 13 residues long. The CDR3 DNA sequence: TGTGCCACCATGTCCCCAGGGAGGGTTAGGCAGTACTTC. Amino acids: CATMSPGRVRQYF.

The sample holds many counts of this clonotype. The chain joins TRBV11-2 to TRBJ2-7; 13 bases line up with TRBD2. Germline V gene sequence: CDR1 SGHAT, CDR2 FQNNGV. V shed 5 bases, J shed 4 bases, and the junction held 5 bases outside the gene matches. The CDR3 runs to 15 residues. The chain's CDR3 is CASSRTSGSPYEQYV. CDR3 coding DNA: TGTGCCAGCAGCCGGACTAGCGGGAGTCCATACGAGCAGTACGTC.

This clonotype was seen repeatedly, ten times or more. The chain links TRBV12-3 or TRBV12-4 to TRBJ1-4; a possible D gene is TRBD1 (6 bases). The germline V and J ends were trimmed by 3 bases and 4 bases, with 9 bases remaining between them. The CDR3 contains 14 residues. The CDR3, as DNA: TGTGCCAGCAGTTTTTCCAGGGGTAATGAAAAACTGTTTTTT. Translation gives CASSFSRGNEKLFF.

This clonotype was seen at least ten times. V and J are TRBV29-1 and TRBJ2-1; D is unclear. V was trimmed by 6 bases and J by 7 bases, leaving 10 bases between them. The CDR3 runs to 11 residues. The germline CDR1 and CDR2 sequences are SQVTM and ANQGSEA. Written as DNA, the CDR3 is TGCAGCGTCCTGACCGGAAATGAGCAGTTCTTC. This sequence encodes CSVLTGNEQFF.

This clonotype was found many times. The V gene is TRBV5-1, the J gene TRBJ2-7, with 9 nucleotides matching TRBD1. The V segment lost 0 bases and the J segment 6 bases; nucleotides outside the gene matches: 7. This CDR3 has 15 residues. Germline V gene sequence: CDR1 SGHRS, CDR2 YFSETQ. The CDR3 spells CASSLGQDRGSEQYF. CDR3 DNA: TGCGCCAGCAGCTTGGGCCAGGACAGGGGCTCCGAGCAGTACTTC.

This clonotype was picked up a small number of times. The chain uses TRBV7-8 and TRBJ2-3; D possibly corresponds to TRBD2 (6 bases). From germline, CDR1 is SGHVS and CDR2 FQNEAQ. The CDR3 totals 15 residues. The V gene lost 4 bases and the J gene lost 2 bases, with 13 bases spanning the gap. The CDR3 bases are TGTGCCAGCAGCTCTGGACTACCCTCCACAGATACGCAGTATTTT. It yields the protein CASSSGLPSTDTQYF.